One and the same sample provided the 5 T cell receptor beta chains below, sequenced in a study of cytomegalovirus exposure and HLA in healthy donors. PCR involved 60 Vbeta and 13 Jbeta primers. TCRdb's table, derived via immunoSEQ multiplex PCR, lists solely in-frame clones and lacks some. Of about 100,000 clones in the sample, about 74% were seen once. Sequencing input: PBMCs. The receptors here all came from a male donor in good health and CMV-seropositive.

J is TRBJ2-1 and V is TRBV30, with a possible D match to TRBD2 (5 bases). Trimming cost V 2 bases and J 6 bases, with 14 bases left between them. Germline values: CDR1 GTSNPN, CDR2 SVGIG (reference sequence). The CDR3 is 14 residues long. Here the CDR3 DNA reads TGTGCCTGGAGTCCCCTAGGAGGAGGCAATGAGCAGTTCTTC. This gives the protein CAWSPLGGGNEQFF.

The chain is built from TRBV25-1 and TRBJ2-7; 8 bases match TRBD1. The ends lost 7 bases at V and 3 bases at J; junction bases unmatched: 8. This CDR3 spans 14 amino acids. The germline CDR1 and CDR2 sequences are MGHDK and SYGVNS. The CDR3 sequence is CASKPPGQVYEQYF. The CDR3 region has the DNA TGTGCCAGCAAGCCCCCGGGACAGGTCTACGAGCAGTACTTC.

The chain is built from TRBV5-1 and TRBJ2-7, with TRBD2 as a possible D gene (6 bases). CDR3 size: 18 residues. Trimming shortened V by 0 bases and J by 0 bases, and 19 bases separated the two germline ends. Germline CDR1 SGHRS, CDR2 YFSETQ. The CDR3 loop is CASSLGLWGDVSSYEQYF. As DNA, the CDR3 is TGCGCCAGCAGCTTGGGGCTCTGGGGGGACGTGAGCTCCTACGAGCAGTACTTC.

The chain couples TRBV9 to TRBJ2-5; weak D call: TRBD1 (6 bases). The CDR3 loop spans 13 amino acids. Germline-derived CDR1 and CDR2 are SGDLS and YYNGEE. Trimming took off 5 bases at V and 5 bases at J, with 13 bases between the two ends. The CDR3 sequence: CASSSTGWETQYF. CDR3 bases: TGTGCCAGCAGTTCCACAGGGTGGGAGACCCAGTACTTC.

The rearrangement joins TRBV7-8 to TRBJ2-5, with a weak D call TRBD1 (6 bases). The V end lost 5 bases, the J end lost 3 bases, and 22 bases lay between the germline ends. The CDR3 has 17 amino acids. Germline lookup yields CDR1 SGHVS and CDR2 FQNEAQ. CDR3 sequence (DNA): TGTGCCAGCAGCCCACTCACGACCCGGACAGTTGAAGAGACCCAGTACTTC. It yields the protein CASSPLTTRTVEETQYF.